This T cell receptor (beta chain) stems from a study of blood T cell repertoires in COVID-19. Whole-study context: Acute and convalescent COVID-19 samples came from the United States, Italy and Spain. PBMCs, B-cell-depleted T cells, or T cells provided the cDNA or gDNA that made up the material.

In the original workflow: The assay estimated nucleated cells by amplifying reference gene primers. Sequencing was performed with immunoSEQ multiplex PCR; in TCRdb, only in-frame clones are kept and a portion is missing. That table supplies the V and J calls and clone size; D and trimming were determined from the DNA. The sample yields under 250,000 clones, roughly 85% seen once. The junction had 9 bases not matched to a gene; V was cut back by 5 bases and J by 6 bases. CDR3 length: 15 amino acids. The V gene's germline CDR1 is SGHVS and CDR2 FNYEAQ. Enrolled through a virtual design, the participants were between 18 and 89 years of age and came from about two dozen US areas.

The clonotype originates from a woman between 45 and 65 years old with acute COVID-19. The V call is TRBV7-6, the J call TRBJ1-1, with 10 bases that match TRBD1. Sequencing input: PBMCs or T cells enriched from blood (not recorded which). The CDR3 protein is CASSHPGTGDAEAFF. For the CDR3, the DNA is TGTGCCAGCAGCCACCCCGGGACAGGGGACGCTGAAGCTTTCTTT. The full variable domain, with the rest looked up from reference TRBV7-6 and TRBJ1-1, is GAGVSQSPRYKVTKRGQDVALRCDPISGHVSLYWYRQALGQGPEFLTYFNYEAQQDKSGLPNDRFSAERPEGSISTLTIQRTEQRDSAMYRCASSHPGTGDAEAFFGQGTRLTVV.